The 22 T cell receptor beta chains below were found in one sample sequenced in a study of early T cells in non-severe SARS-CoV-2 infection. TCRdb independently ran MiXCR on the 5' RACE reads; one entry per CDR3 protein. The table has approximately 100,000 distinct CDR3 sequences, over 15% seen once. Sequencing was performed on whole blood. The receptor set was obtained from an adult who was a healthcare worker with PCR-confirmed SARS-CoV-2 infection or an uninfected control (not recorded which).

This chain connects TRBV6-2 or TRBV6-3 to TRBJ2-4, with TRBD1 identical over 8 bases. The germline gives CDR1 MNHEY, CDR2 SVGEGT. This CDR3 contains 13 residues. V lost 6 bases and J lost 5; bases outside the gene matches: 3. CDR3 nucleotides: TGTGCCAGCAGCAGGGGACAGGAAAACATTCAGTACTTC. Translation gives CASSRGQENIQYF.

This clonotype is classed as medium-sized. The chain links TRBV4-2 to TRBJ1-1; 8 positions agree with TRBD1. The J segment lost 2 bases and the V segment lost 2 bases, leaving 4 bases of the junction unmatched. The CDR3 has 15 residues. Germline V lookup: CDR1 LGHNA, CDR2 YNFKEQ. CDR3 DNA: TGTGCCAGCAGCCAAAATACAGGGGGTAACACTGAAGCTTTCTTT. Translating it yields CASSQNTGGNTEAFF.

The table lists this clonotype with many counts. The CDR3 region has the DNA TGTGCCAGCAGTTCCCCCCTAGCGGGAGGCTACGAGCAGTACTTC. As protein: CASSSPLAGGYEQYF. The genes are TRBV3-1 and TRBJ2-7; 11 bases map to TRBD2. V lost 6 bases to trimming and J lost 3 bases; unmatched junction nucleotides: 7. Germline CDR1 LGHDT, CDR2 YNNKEL (reference sequence). This CDR3 is built from 15 residues.

The chain uses TRBV7-8 and TRBJ2-3; D is ambiguous. The CDR3 contains 15 residues. Trimming cost V 1 base and J 0 bases, with 8 bases left between them. Per the germline V gene, CDR1 is SGHVS and CDR2 is FQNEAQ. The CDR3, as DNA: TGTGCCAGCAGCTTAGAGCAGACTAGCACAGATACGCAGTATTTT. This translates into CASSLEQTSTDTQYF.

This clonotype was found a few times. The chain recombines TRBV28 with TRBJ1-6, with TRBD1 matching 8 bases. Germline CDR1 MDHEN, CDR2 SYDVKM. This CDR3 region has 15 residues. The V segment lost 6 bases and the J segment 7 bases; nucleotides outside the gene matches: 8. CDR3 in amino acids: CASSPTGENNSPLHF. The CDR3 nucleotides are TGTGCCAGCAGCCCGACAGGGGAGAACAATTCACCCCTCCACTTT.

Concerning this clonotype: Possible read error: a much larger clone is one base away. The V and J genes are TRBV7-2 and TRBJ2-3; 14 bases are a match to TRBD2. Germline assignment: CDR1 SGHTA and CDR2 FQGNSA. CDR3 length: 19 residues. The CDR3 nucleotides are TGTGCCAACAGCCTGCGTGGACTAGCGGGGGGCCGAAGCACAGATACGCAGTATTTT. This translates into CANSLRGLAGGRSTDTQYF.

The V and J genes are TRBV6-2 or TRBV6-3 and TRBJ2-7, with D perhaps TRBD2 (6 bases). This CDR3 comprises 13 residues. The germline CDR1 and CDR2 sequences are MNHEY and SVGEGT. Trimming took off 7 bases at V and 3 bases at J, with 13 bases between the two ends. The CDR3 DNA is TGTGCCAGCACACTGGGGGAGGTCTACGAGCAGTACTTC. Encoded protein: CASTLGEVYEQYF.

This clonotype was counted between two and nine times. V is TRBV24-1 and J is TRBJ1-2, with D unclear. The CDR3 is 14 amino acids. CDR1 and CDR2 (germline): KGHDR, SFDVKD. Trimming left V 2 bases short and J 3 bases short, with 9 bases between. CDR3 residues: CATSDSRGHYGYTF. CDR3 nucleotide sequence: TGTGCCACCAGTGATTCTAGAGGTCACTATGGCTACACCTTC.

This clonotype was detected a few times. V is TRBV29-1 and J is TRBJ2-7, with TRBD2 matching over 7 bases. The junction had 9 bases not matched to a gene; V was cut back by 4 bases and J by 0 bases. Germline-derived CDR1 and CDR2 are SQVTM and ANQGSEA. This CDR3 region has 15 residues. CDR3 coding DNA: TGCAGCGTTGTGGGGAGGGATAGAAGCTCCTACGAGCAGTACTTC. This encodes CSVVGRDRSSYEQYF.

This clonotype was seen a handful of times. The chain joins TRBV28 to TRBJ2-1; TRBD2 aligns across 13 bases. Germline V gives CDR1 MDHEN, CDR2 SYDVKM. The V gene end was trimmed by 4 bases and the J gene end by 4 bases; junction bases not matched to a gene: 7. This CDR3 is built from 17 residues. The CDR3 DNA follows: TGTGCCAGCAGTTCCCAGCCGGGACTAGCGGGGTACAATGAGCAGTTCTTC. It codes for CASSSQPGLAGYNEQFF.

The rearrangement uses TRBV25-1 and TRBJ2-1; 8 bases match TRBD2. Germline CDR1 reads MGHDK; CDR2 reads SYGVNS. The CDR3 is made up of 15 amino acids. Trimming at V came to 3 bases and at J to 9 bases, leaving 10 bases not matched to a gene. CDR3 in amino acids: CASSDSGSGMIEQFF. The CDR3 DNA reads as TGTGCCAGCAGTGATTCCGGTAGCGGGATGATTGAGCAGTTCTTC.

In regard to this clonotype: Mismatch with germline at one junction end may stem from a read error. V gene TRBV3-1 combines with J gene TRBJ2-1; 7 positions agree with TRBD2. Germline CDR1 is LGHDT and CDR2 is YNNKEL (reference sequence). The CDR3 sequence is 17 residues long. The CDR3 here is CTSSPGLGILSFNEQFF. Here the CDR3 DNA reads TGTACCAGCAGCCCCGGACTAGGGATCCTATCGTTCAATGAGCAGTTCTTC.

This chain links TRBV29-1 with TRBJ1-1, with TRBD1 matching 7 bases. The ends lost 7 bases at V and 4 bases at J; junction bases unmatched: 12. This CDR3 has 14 residues. Germline-derived CDR1 and CDR2 are SQVTM and ANQGSEA. CDR3 region: CSASGPTGFTEAFF. CDR3 coding DNA: TGCAGCGCCTCAGGCCCGACAGGGTTCACTGAAGCTTTCTTT.

V and J are TRBV27 and TRBJ2-5; 7 nucleotides agree with TRBD1. V gave up 6 bases and J gave up 6 bases; unmatched junction bases: 10. Per germline, CDR1 MNHEY and CDR2 SMNVEV (reference sequence). The CDR3 is made up of 14 amino acids. In DNA, the CDR3 is TGTGCCAGCAGGGGGACAGCCGGTATGCAGACCCAGTACTTC. Translation: CASRGTAGMQTQYF.

This rearrangement joins TRBV6-6 to TRBJ2-5; D is possibly TRBD1 or TRBD2 (6 bases each). This CDR3 is built from 14 residues. V was cut by 6 bases and J by 5 bases, with 16 bases left in between. Germline V gene data show CDR1 as MNHNY and CDR2 as SVGAGI (reference sequence). Here the CDR3 reads CASSPRGRGETQYF. The CDR3 DNA reads TGTGCCAGCAGCCCCCGGGGGCGAGGGGAGACCCAGTACTTC.

In DNA, the CDR3 is TGTGCCAGCAGCCGACTCTTATGGCAGTTCTTC. Protein product: CASSRLLWQFF. The chain employs TRBV28 and TRBJ2-1, with D uncertain. Germline V CDR1 and CDR2: MDHEN, SYDVKM. The CDR3 length is 11 residues. Trimming cost V 6 bases and J 12 bases, with 12 bases left between them.

This clonotype appeared many times. The CDR3 here is CASSPSGTSGTETQYF. Here the CDR3 DNA reads TGTGCCAGCAGTCCCTCCGGGACTAGCGGGACGGAGACCCAGTACTTC. The rearrangement joins TRBV27 to TRBJ2-5; 13 nucleotides line up with TRBD2. J lost 5 bases, V lost 5 bases, and 8 bases had no gene match. In germline, CDR1 is MNHEY, CDR2 SMNVEV (reference sequence). CDR3 length: 16 residues.

In its sample, this clonotype was seen a few times. This rearrangement joins TRBV15 to TRBJ2-1, with no clear D. The length of the CDR3 is 18 residues. Germline CDR1 and CDR2: LNHNV and YYDKDF (reference sequence). The V gene lost 3 bases and the J gene lost 1 base, with 19 bases spanning the gap. The CDR3 reads CATSRAPGSLLSYNEQFF. The CDR3 bases are TGTGCCACCAGCAGGGCCCCCGGTAGTTTACTATCCTACAATGAGCAGTTCTTC.

This clonotype came up a few times. The chain couples TRBV20-1 to TRBJ2-1, with 11 bases identical to TRBD1. J lost 8 bases, V lost 2 bases, and 11 bases had no gene match. The germline CDR1 and CDR2 sequences are DFQATT and SNEGSKA (reference sequence). This CDR3 region has 16 residues. In DNA form, the CDR3 reads TGCAGTGCTAGATCACCCGGACAGGGGGCGTTTGATGAGCAGTTCTTC. It specifies CSARSPGQGAFDEQFF.

This chain joins TRBV15 and TRBJ1-2; possible D gene TRBD1, 5 bases. The CDR3 loop spans 17 amino acids. With 2 bases removed from V and 2 bases from J, the gap between germline ends came to 18 bases. Germline CDR1 and CDR2: LNHNV and YYDKDF (reference sequence). CDR3 bases: TGTGCCACCAGCAGAAGAGAATCCGGGACGGTCAACTATGGCTACACCTTC. Residues: CATSRRESGTVNYGYTF. Based on the CDR3 plus reference TRBV15 and TRBJ1-2, the full variable domain is DAMVIQNPRYQVTQFGKPVTLSCSQTLNHNVMYWYQQKSSQAPKLLFHYYDKDFNNEADTPDNFQSRRPNTSFCFLDIRSPGLGDTAMYLCATSRRESGTVNYGYTFGSGTRLTVV.

V gene TRBV4-3 combines with J gene TRBJ2-2; the D gene is possibly TRBD1 (6 bases). This CDR3 spans 17 amino acids. Per germline, CDR1 LGHNA and CDR2 YSLEER. The germline V and J ends were trimmed by 2 bases and 3 bases, with 16 bases remaining between them. The CDR3 DNA reads TGCGCCAGCAGCCAACGAGCTCAGGGGCCGGACACCGGGGAGCTGTTTTTT. Its protein product is CASSQRAQGPDTGELFF.

The chain is built from TRBV7-6 and TRBJ2-1, with 8 positions matching TRBD1. This CDR3 contains 15 residues. CDR1 is SGHVS and CDR2 is FNYEAQ in the germline V gene. Trimming cost V 5 bases and J 3 bases; bases outside gene matches: 6. CDR3 nucleotides: TGTGCCAGCAGCGCAGGGGGCGCAGACTACAATGAGCAGTTCTTC. This gives the protein CASSAGGADYNEQFF.